This paragraph reports one T cell receptor (beta chain). This clonotype was recorded many times. Its antigen remains undetermined. No quality values exist for individual bases; no much larger clone is one base distant. The CDR3 contains 14 residues, cysteine and phenylalanine counted. Only CDR3 DNA is held: 42 bases, read in frame from base 1. V ends up 6 bases short and J 6 bases short, with an unmatched junction base count of 8. CDR1 and CDR2, per the germline V gene (reference sequence), are DFQATT and SNEGSKA. Amplification of TCR beta CDR3 regions was carried out from RNA transcripts. The TCR CDR3 was subjected to a first round of RT-PCR using the HTBI primer set and the Qiagen OneStep RT-PCR kit. Libraries were constructed in a second round of multiplex PCR, after which size selection and purification were performed. Libraries were sequenced paired-end with 100 bp reads on an Illumina HiSeq2000. In the source study's methods: SOAPnuke was used to process the raw data, throwing out any read that contained adapters or uncalled bases, had a mean Phred below 15, or lacked an exact constant-primer or identifier match. High-quality paired reads were merged using COPE v1.2.5, and each unique nucleotide sequence was defined as a clonotype. MiTCR v1.1 was used to align clonotypes to the IMGT TRBV, TRBD and TRBJ reference segments. Only V-J combinations with frequency above 0.0001, covering 99% to 99.2% of repertoires, were analysed. A TCS score was defined as the ratio between F50 (clonal expansion) and ExV (chaos), using BLOSUM62-based TCRdist between CDR3 peptides within each V-J. Welch's t-statistics and random forest reduced 500 to 550 V-J features to 10 to 15, which were used in a naive Bayes classifier (R e1071). TCRdb passed the public sequencing reads through fastp at Q25 and MiXCR, retaining productive beta sequences. Every CDR3 protein is listed once, alongside the most common genes and DNA of its rows. These V and J calls rely on TCRdb rather than the paper's analysis. The sample yields approximately 620,000 distinct CDR3 sequences; 14% were counted once. The top ten clones comprise 5.8% of the sample.

The sample belongs to a study of T cells in Graves' hyperthyroidism and ophthalmopathy (dated 2019 in TCRdb). Looking at the study overall: Peripheral blood was sampled at the time of initial diagnosis, prior to any treatment. The roughly 91 discovery patients were randomly divided into training and test sets at a 7:3 ratio. In addition, the study compared T-cell repertoires in thyroid tissue and in blood from over 5 Graves' hyperthyroidism patients. To identify TCR V-J signatures that set the groups apart, the researchers used a discovery cohort of more than 95 patients, made up of around 42 with Graves' ophthalmopathy and 55 to 65 with stable Graves' hyperthyroidism. TCR Vbeta CDR3 sequencing of some 140 peripheral blood samples (43 ophthalmopathy, 75 hyperthyroidism and roughly 17 progressor patients) is reported in the paper. Once sampling was done, hyperthyroidism patients were given methimazole at a starting dose of 30 mg daily, whereas ophthalmopathy patients were given high-dose intravenous methylprednisolone. Prospective prediction of ophthalmopathy was tested in an independent validation cohort of 18 to 20 hyperthyroidism patients and around 16 patients who later progressed to ophthalmopathy. The research as a whole found: Most expanded thyroid clonotypes (frequency above 0.001) were also detected in blood, a finding suggesting that blood repertoires may reflect thyroid immune responses. Ophthalmopathy was separated from stable hyperthyroidism by a 13 V-J signature model, with 87.88% sensitivity and roughly 81% specificity obtained in cross-validation and 80%/75% obtained in testing. Sample size was not statistically predetermined, and blinding of investigators to group allocation was not performed. In validation, the model predicted progression to ophthalmopathy with approximately 71% sensitivity and over 72% specificity, a median of roughly seven months before onset.

Hyperthyroidism patients were newly diagnosed, with disease duration under 2 months, and aged 18 to 65 years. Patients with uncontrolled infections, other autoimmune diseases, pregnancy or lactation were excluded. Diagnoses were based on clinical symptoms, serum thyroxine and TRAb, thyroid ultrasound and orbital computed tomography. For progressor patients, blood was drawn at the first diagnosis of hyperthyroidism, before any ophthalmopathy symptoms had appeared. PBMCs were separated from approximately 10 ml of fresh peripheral blood using Ficoll-Paque density gradient centrifugation. Patients classed as progressors first received a Graves' hyperthyroidism diagnosis and then went on to develop ophthalmopathy during follow-up. Total RNA was extracted using Trizol reagent, and RNA quality was assessed on an Agilent 2100 Bioanalyzer.

Sequences were obtained from blood. The V and J segments used are TRBV20-1 and TRBJ2-1; 10 of the junction bases match TRBD2. This TCR derives from a woman in her thirties with Graves' hyperthyroidism that later progressed to Graves' ophthalmopathy. The CDR3 reads as follows: CSAPLAGGLNEQFF. The base sequence is TGCAGTGCGCCGTTAGCGGGAGGCCTCAATGAGCAGTTCTTC.